This TCR beta chain comes out of a study of T cells in Graves' hyperthyroidism and ophthalmopathy. The study, taken as a whole, reports: Model predictions of ophthalmopathy came a median about six months before onset.

Notes on this clonotype: Its specificity is not known.

TCR beta CDR3 regions were amplified from RNA transcripts. HTBI primers were the set used in a first-round RT-PCR of the TCR CDR3. TCRdb re-called the multiplex PCR reads with MiXCR, one entry per CDR3 protein. The table lists fewer than 650,000 distinct CDR3 sequences, over 35% of them singletons. The sequencing input was peripheral blood or thyroid tissue (not recorded which). The receptor was derived from an adult woman with Graves' disease, either hyperthyroidism or ophthalmopathy (not recorded which).

The CDR3 spells CASSFDTAGGIYF. The CDR3 DNA reads TGTGCCAGCAGCTTTGACACCGCCGGTGGCATATATTTT. The chain carries TRBV7-2 and TRBJ1-3; D gene unclear. This CDR3 comprises 13 residues. Germline V gene lookup returns CDR1 SGHTA and CDR2 FQGNSA. The germline V and J ends were trimmed by 3 bases and 12 bases, with 15 bases remaining between them.